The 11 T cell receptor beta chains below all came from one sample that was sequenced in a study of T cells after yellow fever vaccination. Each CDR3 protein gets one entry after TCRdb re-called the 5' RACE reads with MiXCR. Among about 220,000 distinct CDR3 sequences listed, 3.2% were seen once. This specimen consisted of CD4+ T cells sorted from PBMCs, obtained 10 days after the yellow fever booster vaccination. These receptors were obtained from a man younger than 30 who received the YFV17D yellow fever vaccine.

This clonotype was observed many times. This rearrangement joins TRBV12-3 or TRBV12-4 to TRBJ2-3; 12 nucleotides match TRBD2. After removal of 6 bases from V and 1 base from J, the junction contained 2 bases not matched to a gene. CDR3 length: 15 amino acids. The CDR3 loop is CASRRTSGGTDTQYF. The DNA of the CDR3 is TGTGCCAGCAGAAGGACTAGCGGGGGCACAGATACGCAGTATTTT.

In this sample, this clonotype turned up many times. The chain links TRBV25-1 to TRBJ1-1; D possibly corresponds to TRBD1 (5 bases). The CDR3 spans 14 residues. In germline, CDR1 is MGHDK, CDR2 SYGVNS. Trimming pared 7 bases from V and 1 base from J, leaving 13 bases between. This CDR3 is CASMNFGGNTEAFF. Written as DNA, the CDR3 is TGTGCCAGCATGAACTTCGGGGGGAACACTGAAGCTTTCTTT. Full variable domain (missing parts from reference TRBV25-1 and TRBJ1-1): EADIYQTPRYLVIGTGKKITLECSQTMGHDKMYWYQQDPGMELHLIHYSYGVNSTEKGDLSSESTVSRIRTEHFPLTLESARPSHTSQYLCASMNFGGNTEAFFGQGTRLTVV.

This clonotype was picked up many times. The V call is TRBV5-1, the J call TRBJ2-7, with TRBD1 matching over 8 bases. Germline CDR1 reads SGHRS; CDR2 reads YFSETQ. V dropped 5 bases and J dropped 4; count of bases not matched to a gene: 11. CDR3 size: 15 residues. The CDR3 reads CASSLDPQGDYEQYF. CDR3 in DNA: TGCGCCAGCAGTTTAGACCCACAGGGGGATTACGAGCAGTACTTC.

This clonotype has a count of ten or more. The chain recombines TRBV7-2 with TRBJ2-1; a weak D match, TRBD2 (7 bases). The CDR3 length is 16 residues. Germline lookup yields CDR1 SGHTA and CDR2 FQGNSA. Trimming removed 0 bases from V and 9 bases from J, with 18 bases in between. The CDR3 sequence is CASSLAGGGAASEQFF. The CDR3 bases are TGTGCCAGCAGCTTAGCGGGTGGGGGGGCCGCTAGTGAGCAGTTCTTC.

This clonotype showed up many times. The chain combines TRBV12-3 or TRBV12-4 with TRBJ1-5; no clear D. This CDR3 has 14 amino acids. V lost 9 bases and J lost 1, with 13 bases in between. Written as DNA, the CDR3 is TGTGCCAGGATGAAAGGTGGGAGCAATCAGCCCCAGCATTTT. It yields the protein CARMKGGSNQPQHF.

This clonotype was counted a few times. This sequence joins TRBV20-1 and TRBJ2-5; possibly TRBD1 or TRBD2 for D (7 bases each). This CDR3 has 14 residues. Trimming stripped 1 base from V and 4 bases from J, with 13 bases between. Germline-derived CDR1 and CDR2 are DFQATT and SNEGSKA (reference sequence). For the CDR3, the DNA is TGCAGTGCTAGAGTCCAGGGGGGGGGAGAGACCCAGTACTTC. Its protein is CSARVQGGGETQYF.

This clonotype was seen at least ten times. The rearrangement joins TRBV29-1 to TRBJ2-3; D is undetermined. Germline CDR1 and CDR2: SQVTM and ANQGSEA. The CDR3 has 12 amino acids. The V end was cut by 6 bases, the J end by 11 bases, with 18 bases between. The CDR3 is CSVQRDGTWQYF. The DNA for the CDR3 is TGCAGCGTCCAACGAGACGGCACCTGGCAGTATTTT.

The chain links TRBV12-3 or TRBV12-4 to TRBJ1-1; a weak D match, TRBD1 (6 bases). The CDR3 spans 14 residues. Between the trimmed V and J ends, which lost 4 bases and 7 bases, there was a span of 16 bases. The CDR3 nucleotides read TGTGCCAGCAGTTACGGAGGGGGGCATAATGAAGCTTTCTTT. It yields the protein CASSYGGGHNEAFF.

The CDR3 spells CAWSYGGANEKLFF. DNA of the CDR3: TGTGCCTGGAGTTACGGGGGGGCTAATGAAAAACTGTTTTTT. This chain links TRBV30 with TRBJ1-4; TRBD1 might be the D (5 bases). The germline V gene encodes CDR1 GTSNPN and CDR2 SVGIG (reference sequence). Trimming took off 2 bases at V and 3 bases at J, with 10 bases between the two ends. This CDR3 has 14 amino acids.

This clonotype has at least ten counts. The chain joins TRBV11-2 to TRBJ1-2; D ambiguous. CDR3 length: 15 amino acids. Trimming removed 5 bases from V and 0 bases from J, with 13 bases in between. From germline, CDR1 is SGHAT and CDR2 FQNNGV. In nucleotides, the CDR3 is TGTGCCAGCAGCCCCGGAGTTTTAGCTAACTATGGCTACACCTTC. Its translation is CASSPGVLANYGYTF.

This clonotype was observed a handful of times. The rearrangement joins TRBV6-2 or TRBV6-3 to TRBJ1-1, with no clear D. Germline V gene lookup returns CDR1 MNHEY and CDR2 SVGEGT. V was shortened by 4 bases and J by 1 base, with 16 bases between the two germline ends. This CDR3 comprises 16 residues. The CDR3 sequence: CASSSGDRHRNTEAFF. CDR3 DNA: TGTGCCAGCAGTTCCGGGGATAGGCATAGGAACACTGAAGCTTTCTTT.